The 5 T cell receptor beta chains presented below share a single source sample, sequenced in a study of blood T cell repertoires in COVID-19. The method was immunoSEQ multiplex PCR; TCRdb's version includes in-frame clones alone and lacks a portion of them. In the table there are 220,000 or so clones, roughly 84% of which are singletons. Sequences were obtained from PBMCs or T cells enriched from blood (not recorded which). The receptors derive from a woman aged 40 to 50 who had recovered from COVID-19.

This chain uses TRBV11-3 with TRBJ2-1; the match to TRBD2 covers 8 bases. The CDR3 runs to 15 residues. CDR1 is SGHNT and CDR2 is YENEEA in the germline V gene. J was trimmed by 5 bases and V by 9 bases; bases with no gene match: 12. As DNA, the CDR3 is TGTGCCAGTAGCCGGGGGGGAGGGAACCACAATGAGCAGTTCTTC. The encoded protein is CASSRGGGNHNEQFF.

This chain links TRBV7-9 with TRBJ1-2; maybe TRBD1 (5 bases). The germline gives CDR1 SEHNR, CDR2 FQNEAQ (reference sequence). With 7 bases removed from V and 6 bases from J, the gap between germline ends came to 9 bases. This CDR3 is 11 amino acids long. The CDR3 spells CASTQDNGYTF. The CDR3 region has the DNA TGTGCCAGCACGCAGGACAATGGCTACACCTTC.

The V gene is TRBV12-2, the J gene TRBJ2-7; the table assigns TRBD1, which was not confirmed against the DNA. TRBV12-2 is described as a pseudogene. CDR3 length equals 16 residues. CDR3 sequence: CASRRIDRAVIYEQYV. As DNA, the CDR3 is TGTGCAAGTCGCCGCATCGACAGAGCCGTAATTTACGAGCAGTACGTC.

The sample holds a few counts of this clone. The CDR3 here is CASSLSQGQGVYEQYV. CDR3 DNA: TGTGCCAGCAGTTTATCCCAGGGCCAGGGTGTCTACGAGCAGTACGTC. The chain uses TRBV28 and TRBJ2-7; weak D call: TRBD1 (5 bases). This CDR3 is 16 amino acids long. Trimming cost V 1 base and J 3 bases, with 16 bases left between them. Germline V gene data show CDR1 as MDHEN and CDR2 as SYDVKM.

The CDR3 nucleotides are TGTGCCTGGAGTGTAGCGGGCACAGATACGCAGTATTTT. Protein sequence: CAWSVAGTDTQYF. This chain joins TRBV30 and TRBJ2-3, with D perhaps matching TRBD2 (5 bases). Per germline, CDR1 GTSNPN and CDR2 SVGIG (reference sequence). V lost 0 bases to trimming and J lost 1 base, with 5 bases between them. This CDR3 comprises 13 residues.